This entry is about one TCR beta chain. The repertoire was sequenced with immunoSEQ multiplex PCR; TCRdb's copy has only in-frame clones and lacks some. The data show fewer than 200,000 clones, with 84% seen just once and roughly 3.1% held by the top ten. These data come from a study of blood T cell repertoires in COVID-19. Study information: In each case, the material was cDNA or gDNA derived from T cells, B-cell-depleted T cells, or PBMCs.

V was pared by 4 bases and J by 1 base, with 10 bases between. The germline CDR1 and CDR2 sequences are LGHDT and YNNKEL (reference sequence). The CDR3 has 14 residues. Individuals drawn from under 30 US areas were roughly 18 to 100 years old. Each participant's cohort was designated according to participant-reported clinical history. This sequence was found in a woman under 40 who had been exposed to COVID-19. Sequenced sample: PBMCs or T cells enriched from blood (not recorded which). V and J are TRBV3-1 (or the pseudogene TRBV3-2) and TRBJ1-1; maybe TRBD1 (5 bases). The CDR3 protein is CASSRSGGNTEAFF. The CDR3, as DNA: TGTGCCAGCAGCCGGTCCGGGGGGAACACTGAAGCTTTCTTT.